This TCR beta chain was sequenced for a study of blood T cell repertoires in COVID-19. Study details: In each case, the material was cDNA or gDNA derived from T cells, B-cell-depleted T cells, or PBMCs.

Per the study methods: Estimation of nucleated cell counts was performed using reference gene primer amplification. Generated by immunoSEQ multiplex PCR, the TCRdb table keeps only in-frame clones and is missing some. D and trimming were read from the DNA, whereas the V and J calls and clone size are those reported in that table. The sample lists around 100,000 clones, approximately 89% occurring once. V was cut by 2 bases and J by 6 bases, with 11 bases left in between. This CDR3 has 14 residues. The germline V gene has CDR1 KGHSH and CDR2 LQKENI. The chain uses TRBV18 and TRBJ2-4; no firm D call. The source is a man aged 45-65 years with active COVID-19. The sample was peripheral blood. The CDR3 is CASSPGLGVNIQYF. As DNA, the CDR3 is TGTGCCAGCTCACCAGGTCTCGGAGTAAACATTCAGTACTTC.